This T cell receptor beta chain was found in a study of blood T cell repertoires in COVID-19. Study-wide context: COVID-19 samples from acute and convalescent phases originated in the United States, Italy and Spain. From T cells, B-cell-depleted T cells, or PBMCs came the material, which was cDNA or gDNA.

Germline V lookup: CDR1 MDHEN, CDR2 SYDVKM. The V and J ends lost 5 bases and 8 bases, in that order; junction bases with no gene match: 8. The CDR3 contains 15 residues. As handled by the study authors: Reference gene primer amplification gave estimated nucleated cell counts. Data came from immunoSEQ multiplex PCR; TCRdb stores just in-frame clones and leaves some out. V and J calls plus clone size are reproduced from that table; the DNA served to infer D and trimming. The sample consists of some 91,000 clones, less than 85% of them appearing once. The sequence was obtained from a human donor in a cohort sampled during active COVID-19. The sequencing input was peripheral blood. The chain is built from TRBV28 and TRBJ1-4, with 10 bases matching TRBD1. CDR3 DNA sequence: TGTGCCAGCAGTCCGCCGGGGACAGGGGTCGAAAAACTGTTTTTT. It specifies CASSPPGTGVEKLFF.